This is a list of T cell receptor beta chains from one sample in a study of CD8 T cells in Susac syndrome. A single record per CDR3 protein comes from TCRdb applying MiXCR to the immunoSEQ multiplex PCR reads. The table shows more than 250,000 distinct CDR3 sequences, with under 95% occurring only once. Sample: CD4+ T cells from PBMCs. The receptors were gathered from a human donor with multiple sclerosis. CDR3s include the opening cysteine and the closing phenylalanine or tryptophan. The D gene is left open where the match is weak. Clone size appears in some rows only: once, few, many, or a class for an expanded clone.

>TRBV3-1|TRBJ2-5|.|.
TGTGCCAGCAGCCAAGAACCGGGGACCCAGTACTTC
CASSQEPGTQYF
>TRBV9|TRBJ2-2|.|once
TGTGCCAGCAGCGTGGGGCCCTTAACTAACACCGGGGAGCTGTTTTTT
CASSVGPLTNTGELFF
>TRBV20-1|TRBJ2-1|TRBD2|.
TGCAGTGCTAGAAAATTGGCGGGACTAGCTGTTGAGCAGTTCTTC
CSARKLAGLAVEQFF
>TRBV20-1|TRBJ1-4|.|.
TGCAGTGCTAGGACTAATGAAAAACTGTTTTTT
CSARTNEKLFF
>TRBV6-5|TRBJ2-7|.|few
TGTGCCAGCAGTCGCGACGCAGGGGACTCCTACGAGCAGTACTTC
CASSRDAGDSYEQYF
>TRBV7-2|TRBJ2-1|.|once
TGTGCCAGCAGCAAAAATTTCGACAGGCACGAGGAGTTCTTC
CASSKNFDRHEEFF
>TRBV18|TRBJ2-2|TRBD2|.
TGTGCCAGCTCATCAGGACTAGCGGGAGCCGACACCGGGGAGCTGTTTTTT
CASSSGLAGADTGELFF
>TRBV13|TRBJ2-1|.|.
TGTGCCAGCAGCCCAAGACCCCCACAGGTCAGCTCCTACAATGAGCAGTTCTTC
CASSPRPPQVSSYNEQFF
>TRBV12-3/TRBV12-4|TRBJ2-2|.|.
TGTGCCAGCAGTTCCCAGGGAGTATCAGCCGGGGAGCTGTTTTTT
CASSSQGVSAGELFF
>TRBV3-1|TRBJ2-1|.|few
TGTGCCAGCAGCCAAGATCCTAACTTAGTAAAGTTCTTC
CASSQDPNLVKFF
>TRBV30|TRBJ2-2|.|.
TGTGCCTGGGGGGGGCTTGAGGTCACCGGGGAGCTGTTTTTT
CAWGGLEVTGELFF
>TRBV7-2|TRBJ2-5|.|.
TGTGCCAGCAGCCGGACTGTGGGGGAGACCCAGTACTTC
CASSRTVGETQYF
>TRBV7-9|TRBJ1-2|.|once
TGTGCCAGCAGCCAACAAGGGGAAAGCTATGGCTACACCTTC
CASSQQGESYGYTF
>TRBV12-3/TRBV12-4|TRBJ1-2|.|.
TGTGCCAGCAGTTTAAAGCCATGGACAGTACATGGCTACACCTTC
CASSLKPWTVHGYTF
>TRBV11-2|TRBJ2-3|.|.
TGTGCCAGCAGCTCGCGAGGGAGCGGCACAGATACGCAGTATTTT
CASSSRGSGTDTQYF
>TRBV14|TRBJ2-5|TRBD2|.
TGTGCCAGCAGCCAAGAGCGGACTAGACGGGCGACCCAGTACTTC
CASSQERTRRATQYF
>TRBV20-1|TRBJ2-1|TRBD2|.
TGCAGTGCTCGACGTCTTAGCGGGAGTGATGACAATGAGCAGTTCTTC
CSARRLSGSDDNEQFF
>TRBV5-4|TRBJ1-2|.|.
TGTGCCAGCAGCTTGGCCCCACAAGCTAACTATGGCTACACCTTC
CASSLAPQANYGYTF
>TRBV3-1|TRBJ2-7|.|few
TGTGCCAGCAGCCAGGTGGCGGGGGCTCCTTACGAGCAGTACTTC
CASSQVAGAPYEQYF
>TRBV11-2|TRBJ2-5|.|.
TGTGCCAGCAGCTTAATCCGGGACGCAGAGACCCAGTACTTC
CASSLIRDAETQYF
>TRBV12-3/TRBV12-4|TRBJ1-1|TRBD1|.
TGTGCCAGTAGTACGACAGGGGGCACTGAAGCTTTCTTT
CASSTTGGTEAFF
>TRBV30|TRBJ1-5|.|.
TGTGCCTGGAGTGTAGGGCCTAATCAGCCCCAGCATTTT
CAWSVGPNQPQHF
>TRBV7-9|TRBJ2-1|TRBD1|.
TGTGCCAGCAGCTTAGCCGAAATCCGGGACAGGGGTAGCGTCGATGAGCAGTTCTTC
CASSLAEIRDRGSVDEQFF
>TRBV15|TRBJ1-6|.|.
TGTGCCACCAGCAGAGGAGGGGGAGCCTGGGTCTCACCCCTCCACTTT
CATSRGGGAWVSPLHF
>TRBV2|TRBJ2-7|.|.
TGTGCCAGCAGTGAACGAGCGGGTCAGGTTTCGAGGACTGGGGGTATCTACGAGCAGTACTTC
CASSERAGQVSRTGGIYEQYF
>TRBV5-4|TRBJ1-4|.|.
TGTGCCAGCAGCTCCGGGACACGCGCTAATGAAAAACTGTTTTTT
CASSSGTRANEKLFF
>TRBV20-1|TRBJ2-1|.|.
TGCAGTGCTAGAGATCGGAGGGGGGGTTCCGGGGAGCAGTTCTTC
CSARDRRGGSGEQFF
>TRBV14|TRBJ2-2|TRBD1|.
TGTGCCAGCAGCGCTCGACAGGGCACGAACACCGGGGAGCTGTTTTTT
CASSARQGTNTGELFF
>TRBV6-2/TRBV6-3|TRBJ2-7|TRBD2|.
TGTGCCAGCAGTGACCCTACTAGCGGGAGGCAGTACGAGCAGTACTTC
CASSDPTSGRQYEQYF
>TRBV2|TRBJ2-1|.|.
TGTGCCAGCGCCGGGACTAGGGGGCCTAATGAGCAGTTCTTC
CASAGTRGPNEQFF
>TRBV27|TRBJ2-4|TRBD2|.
TGTGCCAGCAGTTTATATGGGGCCGGGACTAGAAACATTCAGTACTTC
CASSLYGAGTRNIQYF
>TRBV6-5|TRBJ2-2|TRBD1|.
TGTGCCAGCAGTTCCCCCGGGACAGCGAACACCGGGGAGCTGTTTTTT
CASSSPGTANTGELFF
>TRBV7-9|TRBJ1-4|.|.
TGTGCCAGCAGCTTAAACCTGGCAGGGAGACATGAAAAACTGTTTTTT
CASSLNLAGRHEKLFF
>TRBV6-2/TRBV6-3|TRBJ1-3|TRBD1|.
TGTGCCAGCACGGACAGGGGAACCTCTGGAAACACCATATATTTT
CASTDRGTSGNTIYF
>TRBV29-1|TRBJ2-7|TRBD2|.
TGCAGCGTGGAGAGCGGGACCTCCTACGAGCAGTACTTC
CSVESGTSYEQYF
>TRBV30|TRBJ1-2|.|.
TGTGCCTGGAGTTATGGGGGTTGGGACTATGGCTACACCTTC
CAWSYGGWDYGYTF
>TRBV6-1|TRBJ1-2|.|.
TGTGCCAGCAGTGACCGGCAAACAGGGATCTATGGCTACACCTTC
CASSDRQTGIYGYTF
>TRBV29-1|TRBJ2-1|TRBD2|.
TGCAGCGTTGATGGGGGGGGCAATGAGCAGTTCTTC
CSVDGGGNEQFF
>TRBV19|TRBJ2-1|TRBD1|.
TGTGCCAGTAGTATAGGACAGGGCGATGAGCAGTTCTTC
CASSIGQGDEQFF
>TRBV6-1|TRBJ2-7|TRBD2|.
TGTGCCAGCAGTGTTCAGCGGGGGGCCGTTGAAGAGCAGTACTTC
CASSVQRGAVEEQYF
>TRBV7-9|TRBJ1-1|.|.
TGTGCCAGCAGGCAGGACGGCACTGAAGCTTTCTTT
CASRQDGTEAFF
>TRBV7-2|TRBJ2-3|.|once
TGTGCCAGCAGCTTAGTTGGGTCAGATACGCAGTATTTT
CASSLVGSDTQYF
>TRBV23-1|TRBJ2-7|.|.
TGCGCCAGCAGGCTAACCCTACAGGGTTGGAACGAGCAGTACTTC
CASRLTLQGWNEQYF
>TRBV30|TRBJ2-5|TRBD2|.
TGTGCCTGGAGAACATGGCGGGGGACGACTCGGGAGACCCAGTACTTC
CAWRTWRGTTRETQYF
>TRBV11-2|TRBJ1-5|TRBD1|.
TGTGCCAGCAGCCCTACAGGGGCCAATCAGCCCCAGCATTTT
CASSPTGANQPQHF
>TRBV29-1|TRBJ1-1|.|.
TGCAGCGCTGCACCAACAGGGAGTGGAATGAACACTGAAGCTTTCTTT
CSAAPTGSGMNTEAFF
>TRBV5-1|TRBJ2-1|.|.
TGCGCCAGCAGCTCTCAGGGGAAAGACTTCCAGCAGTTCTTC
CASSSQGKDFQQFF
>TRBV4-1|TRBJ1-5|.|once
TGCGCCAGCAGCCAAGTCCGTGGTGTGGATCAGCCCCAGCATTTT
CASSQVRGVDQPQHF
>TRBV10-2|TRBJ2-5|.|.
TGCGCCAGCTGGGGGTTAGGACTGAAAGAGACCCAGTACTTC
CASWGLGLKETQYF
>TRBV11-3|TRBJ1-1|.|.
TGTGCCAGCAGCTTAGAGGTCGGCGGGTCTGAAGCTTTCTTT
CASSLEVGGSEAFF
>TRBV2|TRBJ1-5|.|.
TGTGCCAGCGGGACCCAGAGTTATAGCAATCAGCCCCAGCATTTT
CASGTQSYSNQPQHF
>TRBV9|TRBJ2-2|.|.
TGTGCCAGCAACCCGAACTTATACGGGGAGCTGTTTTTT
CASNPNLYGELFF
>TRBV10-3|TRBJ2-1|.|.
TGTGCCATCAGTGAGTTCCACAATGAGCAGTTCTTC
CAISEFHNEQFF
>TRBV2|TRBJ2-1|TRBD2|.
TGTGCCAGCAGCACCAGACTAGCCCCCTTCTCCTACAATGAGCAGTTCTTC
CASSTRLAPFSYNEQFF
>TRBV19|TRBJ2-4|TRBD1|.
TGTGCCAGTAGTATGACAGGGGGCGAAAACATTCAGTACTTC
CASSMTGGENIQYF
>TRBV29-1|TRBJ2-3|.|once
TGCAGCGTTGGCCCCCAGGGTTCAGATACGCAGTATTTT
CSVGPQGSDTQYF
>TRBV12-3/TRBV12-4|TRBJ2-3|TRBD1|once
TGTGCCAGCGGGACAGCGCAGCAGTATTTT
CASGTAQQYF